The 31 T cell receptor beta chains below were found in one sample sequenced in a study of blood T cell repertoires in COVID-19. Sequencing was performed with immunoSEQ multiplex PCR; in TCRdb, only in-frame clones are kept and a portion is missing. The sample holds tens of thousands of clones, about three quarters seen once. The sequencing sample was made of peripheral blood. These receptor sequences come from a human donor in a cohort sampled during active COVID-19.

The CDR3 bases are TGTGCCAGCAAGCGACCCTCTGGAAACACCATATATTTT. Translation gives CASKRPSGNTIYF. The chain recombines TRBV6-5 with TRBJ1-3; no clear D. The CDR3 runs 13 residues. CDR1 and CDR2 (germline): MNHEY, SVGAGI. The V and J ends lost 7 bases and 0 bases respectively, with 7 bases between them.

This chain links TRBV15 with TRBJ2-7, with TRBD2 matching 8 bases. Trimming removed 2 bases from V and 4 bases from J; junction bases left unmatched: 10. Germline lookup yields CDR1 LNHNV and CDR2 YYDKDF (reference sequence). CDR3 size: 16 residues. The CDR3 is CATSRRRASGRYEQYF. The CDR3 DNA reads as TGTGCCACCAGCAGACGAAGGGCTAGCGGGCGGTACGAGCAGTACTTC.

V usage is TRBV6-6 and J usage is TRBJ1-4; D is ambiguous. The ends were cut back, 2 bases at V and 2 bases at J, with 9 bases in the middle. This CDR3 has 15 amino acids. Germline V gives CDR1 MNHNY, CDR2 SVGAGI (reference sequence). The CDR3 sequence: CASSYPTSTNEKLFF. CDR3 nucleotides: TGTGCCAGCAGTTACCCGACTTCTACTAATGAAAAACTGTTTTTT.

This sequence joins TRBV28 and TRBJ2-3; 7 bases are shared with TRBD1. Trimming removed 2 bases from V and 3 bases from J; junction bases left unmatched: 8. This CDR3 is built from 16 residues. CDR1 and CDR2 (germline): MDHEN, SYDVKM. The CDR3 DNA reads as TGTGCCAGCAGTTTAAGGGGGCTGGGGAAGACAGATACGCAGTATTTT. Translating it yields CASSLRGLGKTDTQYF.

The chain uses TRBV7-2 and TRBJ1-3; 7 bases match TRBD1. The CDR3 contains 15 residues. The ends lost 5 bases at V and 4 bases at J; junction bases unmatched: 8. Germline V gives CDR1 SGHTA, CDR2 FQGNSA. CDR3 in amino acids: CASSPTGAGGNTIYF. CDR3 in DNA: TGTGCCAGCAGCCCCACAGGGGCAGGGGGAAACACCATATATTTT.

The rearrangement uses TRBV4-2 and TRBJ2-7, with D tentatively TRBD1 (6 bases). CDR1 is LGHNA, CDR2 YNFKEQ, per germline. V lost 0 bases and J lost 2, with 17 bases in between. The CDR3 consists of 17 residues. For the CDR3, the DNA is TGTGCCAGCAGCCAAGAACGGCGGATGGGGGCAGCCTACGAGCAGTACTTC. Amino acid sequence: CASSQERRMGAAYEQYF.

The V gene is TRBV4-3, the J gene TRBJ2-5; 9 bases agree with TRBD2. The CDR3 length is 18 residues. Germline CDR1 is LGHNA and CDR2 is YSLEER. Germline trimming cut 0 bases from V and 2 bases from J; bases unmatched to any gene: 10. CDR3 nucleotides: TGCGCCAGCAGCCAAGATCTTTTGGCGGGAGGGAGGCAAGAGACCCAGTACTTC. As protein: CASSQDLLAGGRQETQYF.

The chain employs TRBV21-1 and TRBJ1-5; the listed D gene, TRBD1, was not tested against the DNA. TRBV21-1 is termed a pseudogene. The CDR3 has 14 amino acids. The CDR3 region has the DNA TGTGCCAGCAGCGAACAGGGGTACAATCAGCCCCAGCATTTT. Translated, it gives CASSEQGYNQPQHF.

The chain recombines TRBV9 with TRBJ2-3; perhaps TRBD1 as D (5 bases). V lost 3 bases and J lost 8, with 16 bases in between. The germline V gene has CDR1 SGDLS and CDR2 YYNGEE. This CDR3 comprises 14 residues. Written as DNA, the CDR3 is TGTGCCAGCAGCGCCCAGGGTGCGGTGGGTACGCAGTATTTT. Translated: CASSAQGAVGTQYF. Full variable domain (rest looked up from reference TRBV9 and TRBJ2-3): DSGVTQTPKHLITATGQRVTLRCSPRSGDLSVYWYQQSLDQGLQFLIQYYNGEERAKGNILERFSAQQFPDLHSELNLSSLELGDSALYFCASSAQGAVGTQYFGPGTRLTVL.

The genes are TRBV7-6 and TRBJ2-1; no definite D call. From germline, CDR1 is SGHVS and CDR2 FNYEAQ. CDR3 length equals 13 residues. The ends were cut back, 3 bases at V and 4 bases at J, with 7 bases in the middle. CDR3 sequence: CASSFQQYNEQFF. CDR3 coding DNA: TGTGCCAGCAGCTTCCAACAGTACAATGAGCAGTTCTTC.

The CDR3 bases are TGTGCCATCAGTGTCCGGAATAGCGGGAGGGATACGCAGTATTTT. Translating gives CAISVRNSGRDTQYF. This chain joins TRBV10-3 and TRBJ2-3, with 10 positions matching TRBD2. The trim removed 4 bases at V and 6 bases at J, leaving 7 bases unmatched. Looked up from germline, CDR1 is ENHRY and CDR2 is SYGVKD. The CDR3 length is 15 residues.

The chain is built from TRBV24-1 and TRBJ2-6; no clear D gene. Germline CDR1 is KGHDR and CDR2 is SFDVKD. The CDR3 runs 15 residues. V was shortened by 10 bases and J by 0 bases, with 12 bases between the two germline ends. CDR3: CATGTESSGANVLTF. Written as DNA, the CDR3 is TGTGCCACGGGCACCGAGAGCTCTGGGGCCAACGTCCTGACTTTC.

The genes are TRBV18 and TRBJ2-1; 7 bases match TRBD1. The CDR3 loop spans 14 amino acids. The germline V gene has CDR1 KGHSH and CDR2 LQKENI. J was trimmed by 6 bases and V by 3 bases; bases with no gene match: 5. The CDR3 reads CASSPRQGFNEQFF. The CDR3 DNA reads TGTGCCAGCTCACCCAGACAGGGCTTCAATGAGCAGTTCTTC.

The gene calls are TRBV29-1 and TRBJ2-7; D unresolved. The CDR3 extends over 14 amino acids. V lost 2 bases and J 1 base, leaving 12 bases between the germline ends. Germline loops: CDR1 SQVTM, CDR2 ANQGSEA. The CDR3 DNA follows: TGCAGCGTTGAACGCGATGGCGGATCCTACGAGCAGTACTTC. This sequence encodes CSVERDGGSYEQYF.

This clone was detected once. This sequence joins TRBV10-3 and TRBJ2-7; D is unclear. V shed 4 bases and J shed 2 bases, with 12 bases lying between them. The CDR3 spans 14 residues. Germline V gene sequence: CDR1 ENHRY, CDR2 SYGVKD. The CDR3 sequence: CAISATIIPYEQYF. The CDR3 DNA sequence: TGTGCCATCAGTGCAACTATAATTCCCTACGAGCAGTACTTC.

The chain has TRBV29-1 and TRBJ1-2, with TRBD1 as a possible D gene (5 bases). Looked up from germline, CDR1 is SQVTM and CDR2 is ANQGSEA. This CDR3 comprises 13 residues. Trimming removed 4 bases from V and 2 bases from J, with 11 bases in between. In DNA form, the CDR3 reads TGCAGCGTTGTATGGGGCAGCAACTATGGCTACACCTTC. Translating gives CSVVWGSNYGYTF. Full variable domain (rest looked up from reference TRBV29-1 and TRBJ1-2): SAVISQKPSRDICQRGTSLTIQCQVDSQVTMMFWYRQQPGQSLTLIATANQGSEATYESGFVIDKFPISRPNLTFSTLTVSNMSPEDSSIYLCSVVWGSNYGYTFGSGTRLTVV.

The chain couples TRBV5-1 to TRBJ1-1, with D possibly being TRBD1 (5 bases). The CDR3 is 13 amino acids. Germline V CDR1 and CDR2: SGHRS, YFSETQ. Between the trimmed V and J ends, which lost 0 bases and 3 bases, there was a span of 6 bases. CDR3 loop: CASSLVRDTEAFF. CDR3 nucleotides: TGCGCCAGCAGCTTGGTCAGGGACACTGAAGCTTTCTTT.

The chain joins TRBV28 to TRBJ1-5; TRBD1 matches at 9 bases. The germline V gene encodes CDR1 MDHEN and CDR2 SYDVKM. This CDR3 has 15 amino acids. With V trimmed by 7 bases and J by 4 bases, 8 bases remained unmatched. The CDR3, as DNA: TGTGCCAGCACCACGGACAGGGGTGGTAATCAGCCCCAGCATTTT. Its protein product is CASTTDRGGNQPQHF.

V usage is TRBV2 and J usage is TRBJ1-6; 9 nucleotides agree with TRBD1. V shed 7 bases, J shed 7 bases, and the junction held 5 bases outside the gene matches. This CDR3 is built from 14 residues. Germline V gives CDR1 SNHLY, CDR2 FYNNEI. CDR3 sequence (DNA): TGTGCCAGCATTAAAGGGACAGGGAATTCACCCCTCCACTTT. It encodes CASIKGTGNSPLHF.

The chain is built from TRBV12-3 or TRBV12-4 and TRBJ2-1; D is unresolved. Trimming removed 7 bases from V and 9 bases from J, with 10 bases in between. This CDR3 has 11 amino acids. CDR3 coding DNA: TGTGCCAGCACTTTGCGCGTTGAGCAGTTCTTC. Protein: CASTLRVEQFF.

The V and J genes are TRBV11-2 and TRBJ2-3; TRBD2 aligns across 10 bases. CDR1 and CDR2 (germline): SGHAT, FQNNGV. CDR3 size: 15 residues. V lost 6 bases and J lost 6; bases outside the gene matches: 9. In nucleotides, the CDR3 is TGTGCCAGCAGTCGAGCGGGAGGGATTTTTGATACGCAGTATTTT. Its translation is CASSRAGGIFDTQYF. The whole variable domain, remainder taken from reference TRBV11-2 and TRBJ2-3, is EAGVAQSPRYKIIEKRQSVAFWCNPISGHATLYWYQQILGQGPKLLIQFQNNGVVDDSQLPKDRFSAERLKGVDSTLKIQPAKLEDSAVYLCASSRAGGIFDTQYFGPGTRLTVL.

The rearrangement uses TRBV19 and TRBJ2-2; 12 nucleotides line up with TRBD2. The CDR3 totals 14 residues. With V trimmed by 11 bases and J by 7 bases, 8 bases remained unmatched. Germline loops: CDR1 LNHDA, CDR2 SQIVND (reference sequence). CDR3 sequence reads: CAAGLAGSHGELFF. In nucleotides, the CDR3 is TGTGCCGCTGGACTAGCGGGGAGTCACGGGGAGCTGTTTTTT.

V usage is TRBV5-1 and J usage is TRBJ2-3; 10 nucleotides line up with TRBD2. Germline CDR1 reads SGHRS; CDR2 reads YFSETQ. V shed 3 bases and J 6 bases; nucleotides not matched to a gene: 4. The length of the CDR3 is 14 residues. DNA of the CDR3: TGCGCCAGCAGCTACAGCGGGAGGGGGGATACGCAGTATTTT. Translating it yields CASSYSGRGDTQYF.

The CDR3 region has the DNA TGTGCCAGCAGCCAAGTACTGAGTGAAGGCTACACCTTC. Protein: CASSQVLSEGYTF. The gene calls are TRBV3-1 (or the pseudogene TRBV3-2) and TRBJ1-2; D remains ambiguous. CDR3 size: 13 residues. Per germline, CDR1 LGHDT and CDR2 YNNKEL (reference sequence). Trimming pared 1 base from V and 8 bases from J, leaving 11 bases between.

This clone has more than one count but fewer than ten. In nucleotides, the CDR3 is TGTGCCAGTAGTATGGGGAGGGGTAATGAGCAGTTCTTC. This codes for CASSMGRGNEQFF. This sequence joins TRBV19 and TRBJ2-1; TRBD2 matches 7 bases. The trim removed 3 bases at V and 7 bases at J, leaving 3 bases unmatched. Germline CDR1 is LNHDA and CDR2 is SQIVND (reference sequence). There are 13 residues in the CDR3.

This clone occurred a few times. The rearrangement links TRBV7-9 to TRBJ2-7, with TRBD2 as a possible D gene (5 bases). The CDR3 is 15 amino acids. V shed 1 base and J shed 5 bases, with 15 bases lying between them. Looked up from germline, CDR1 is SEHNR and CDR2 is FQNEAQ (reference sequence). CDR3 nucleotides: TGTGCCAGCAGCTTAGACCGGGCCGGGGTGAACGAGCAGTACTTC. Its protein product is CASSLDRAGVNEQYF.

The chain is built from TRBV6-2 or TRBV6-3 and TRBJ2-7, with D unresolved. This CDR3 comprises 14 residues. Germline assignment: CDR1 MNHEY and CDR2 SVGEGT. Trimming shortened V by 2 bases and J by 7 bases, and 15 bases separated the two germline ends. CDR3: CASSYTSFPREQYF. DNA for the CDR3: TGTGCCAGCAGTTACACGAGTTTCCCTCGGGAGCAGTACTTC.

The CDR3: CAWTRDRGRSGGYTF. The DNA of the CDR3 is TGTGCCTGGACCCGGGACAGGGGACGTTCGGGTGGCTACACCTTC. J is TRBJ1-2 and V is TRBV30; 10 bases fit TRBD1. This CDR3 spans 15 amino acids. Germline values: CDR1 GTSNPN, CDR2 SVGIG (reference sequence). With 4 bases clipped from V and 7 bases from J, the junction kept 12 bases outside the gene matches.

The rearrangement links TRBV4-3 to TRBJ2-7; D possibly corresponds to TRBD1 (6 bases). The CDR3 totals 15 residues. CDR1 is LGHNA, CDR2 YSLEER, per germline. Trimming pared 4 bases from V and 4 bases from J, leaving 17 bases between. CDR3 sequence reads: CASSLRLGGPYEQYF. The CDR3 DNA sequence: TGCGCCAGCAGCCTCCGGCTAGGGGGACCGTACGAGCAGTACTTC.

This clone was seen a single time. This chain uses TRBV12-3 or TRBV12-4 with TRBJ2-3; 8 positions match TRBD2. V was pared by 9 bases and J by 7 bases, with 9 bases of the junction left unmatched. CDR3 length: 13 amino acids. Written as DNA, the CDR3 is TGTGCCAGTAAAGGGGCGGGAGGCAATACGCAGTATTTT. It is translated as CASKGAGGNTQYF.

This chain uses TRBV12-3 or TRBV12-4 with TRBJ2-7, with 7 bases identical to TRBD1. After removal of 7 bases from V and 3 bases from J, the junction contained 6 bases not matched to a gene. This CDR3 contains 13 residues. Written as DNA, the CDR3 is TGTGCCAGCACCTCTCGGACAGGCTACGAGCAGTACTTC. It yields the protein CASTSRTGYEQYF.